This T cell receptor beta chain was captured in a study of T cells after yellow fever vaccination. General study findings and limits: Re-detected after boosting: most primary clones, 96% of CD4 and over 80% of CD8.

Trimming at V came to 2 bases and at J to 6 bases, leaving 8 bases not matched to a gene. CDR3 length: 15 residues. Germline V gives CDR1 MNHEY, CDR2 SMNVEV (reference sequence). Via MiXCR, TCRdb re-called the 5' RACE reads, giving one row per CDR3 protein. The table lists around 67,000 distinct CDR3 sequences, around 6.9% of them singletons, with 30% to 40% in the top ten. This clonotype was found many times. The antigen is not known. The rearrangement links TRBV27 to TRBJ2-3; TRBD2 agrees at 7 bases. This specimen consisted of CD8+ T cells sorted from PBMCs, obtained 4 to 6 days after the first yellow fever vaccination. The sequence came from a man between 18 and 29 years old who received the YFV17D yellow fever vaccine. The CDR3 DNA reads as TGTGCCAGCAGTTTAGGTATTCCCGGGAGGGATACGCAGTATTTT. As protein: CASSLGIPGRDTQYF.